A single sample is the source of the 6 T cell receptor beta chains below, sequenced in a study of response to subunit inactivated influenza vaccine. TCRdb itself ran the RT-PCR reads through MiXCR, one entry per CDR3 protein. The sample carries roughly 620,000 distinct CDR3 sequences, about 10% recorded once. These data are also associated with another study on T cells expressing NK-cell markers. That study reports: UMIs were included in TCR beta cDNA generated by 5'RACE template switching.

Sequenced here: PBMCs from blood, sampled on the day of vaccination. The receptors originated from a man aged 50-59 years who received an inactivated influenza vaccine.

The table lists this clonotype with many counts. The rearrangement joins TRBV12-3 or TRBV12-4 to TRBJ2-7; either TRBD1 or TRBD2 may supply D (5 bases each). The CDR3 contains 14 residues. V lost 1 base to trimming and J lost 1 base, with 8 bases between them. CDR3 in amino acids: CASSLGDGSYEQYF. The CDR3 nucleotides read TGTGCCAGCAGTTTAGGGGACGGATCCTACGAGCAGTACTTC.

This clonotype has just a few counts. V usage is TRBV6-5 and J usage is TRBJ1-4; 9 bases are shared with TRBD1. The CDR3 runs to 15 residues. After removal of 2 bases from V and 5 bases from J, the junction contained 3 bases not matched to a gene. The germline CDR1 and CDR2 sequences are MNHEY and SVGAGI. CDR3 sequence reads: CASSYRTGENEKLFF. CDR3 bases: TGTGCCAGCAGTTACCGGACAGGGGAAAATGAAAAACTGTTTTTT.

The genes are TRBV29-1 and TRBJ2-5; 7 nucleotides line up with TRBD1. The CDR3 has 13 amino acids. Germline V gene data show CDR1 as SQVTM and CDR2 as ANQGSEA. The V and J ends lost 4 bases and 5 bases, in that order; junction bases with no gene match: 7. CDR3 region: CSVGRQGRETQYF. As DNA, the CDR3 is TGCAGCGTTGGGAGACAGGGTCGGGAGACCCAGTACTTC.

Note on this clonotype: A clone one base away is much larger, so this may be a read error. This rearrangement joins TRBV7-2 to TRBJ2-5; D might be TRBD1 or TRBD2, each matching 6 bases. This CDR3 contains 15 residues. The germline V gene has CDR1 SGHTA and CDR2 FQGNSA. V was clipped by 1 base and J by 7 bases, with 16 bases between them. For the CDR3, the DNA is TGTGCCAGCAGCTTAGGGGGGCAAAGGGGAGGGACCCAGTACTTC. As protein: CASSLGGQRGGTQYF.

This clonotype was recorded at least ten times. The rearrangement joins TRBV3-1 to TRBJ2-3; maybe TRBD1 (5 bases). The CDR3 totals 15 residues. V was trimmed by 5 bases and J by 0 bases, leaving 12 bases between them. Germline lookup yields CDR1 LGHDT and CDR2 YNNKEL (reference sequence). The CDR3: CASSGWGGSTDTQYF. DNA for the CDR3: TGTGCCAGCAGCGGGTGGGGCGGTAGCACAGATACGCAGTATTTT.

This clonotype was observed a handful of times. The V call is TRBV15, the J call TRBJ2-3; D remains unclear. This CDR3 region has 17 residues. CDR1 and CDR2 (germline): LNHNV, YYDKDF (reference sequence). V was shortened by 0 bases and J by 2 bases, with 15 bases between the two germline ends. The CDR3 reads CATSRDVGLGSTDTQYF. In DNA form, the CDR3 reads TGTGCCACCAGCAGAGATGTCGGGTTAGGGTCCACAGATACGCAGTATTTT.